The 19 T cell receptor beta chains below all came from one sample that was sequenced in a study of T cell changes during pregnancy in multiple sclerosis. Some clones are missing from TCRdb's copy, which holds only in-frame ones; the method was immunoSEQ multiplex PCR. The sample includes approximately 50,000 clones, around 92% seen only once; the top ten take about 0.7%. This material consisted of CD4+ T cells from peripheral blood mononuclear cells, taken in the third trimester of pregnancy. These receptors all come from a female donor with multiple sclerosis, enrolled in a pregnancy study.

The chain is built from TRBV27 and TRBJ2-1, with TRBD1 matching over 9 bases. CDR1 is MNHEY, CDR2 SMNVEV, per germline (reference sequence). Trimming took 6 bases from V and 7 from J; bases not matched to a gene: 13. This CDR3 has 16 residues. CDR3 in amino acids: CASSFGNLGQGNEQFF. The CDR3, as DNA: TGTGCCAGCAGCTTCGGAAACCTAGGACAGGGGAATGAGCAGTTCTTC.

The chain carries TRBV13 and TRBJ2-5, with a possible D match to TRBD1 (5 bases). The ends were cut back, 5 bases at V and 1 base at J, with 8 bases in the middle. Germline CDR1 PRHDT, CDR2 FYEKMQ (reference sequence). The length of the CDR3 is 13 residues. The DNA of the CDR3 is TGTGCCAGCAGCGATGACAGCCAAGAGACCCAGTACTTC. Its protein product is CASSDDSQETQYF.

The chain couples TRBV2 to TRBJ1-5; D gene uncertain. V lost 5 bases, J lost 6 bases, and 14 bases lay in between. CDR3 size: 14 residues. Germline lookup yields CDR1 SNHLY and CDR2 FYNNEI. The CDR3, as DNA: TGTGCCAGCAGTATCGATCAAACGGGTCAGCCCCAGCATTTT. Protein sequence: CASSIDQTGQPQHF.

The chain has TRBV28 and TRBJ2-1; 7 bases map to TRBD2. This CDR3 region has 14 residues. After removal of 3 bases from V and 7 bases from J, the junction contained 6 bases not matched to a gene. From germline, CDR1 is MDHEN and CDR2 SYDVKM. The CDR3, as DNA: TGTGCCAGCAGTTTGGGCCTAGCGGTTAATGAGCAGTTCTTC. It specifies CASSLGLAVNEQFF.

The chain recombines TRBV7-2 with TRBJ1-1, with TRBD1 matching over 7 bases. The CDR3 runs 15 residues. In germline, CDR1 is SGHTA, CDR2 FQGNSA. J lost 4 bases, V lost 2 bases, and 7 bases had no gene match. The DNA of the CDR3 is TGTGCCAGCAGCTTACGAGCCACAGGGGTCACTGAAGCTTTCTTT. This gives the protein CASSLRATGVTEAFF.

This clone showed up just a few times. The chain couples TRBV5-6 to TRBJ2-5, with no clear D. Looked up from germline, CDR1 is SGHDT and CDR2 is YYEEEE. This CDR3 region has 13 residues. V was clipped by 0 bases and J by 3 bases, with 6 bases between them. This CDR3 reads CASSLDYKETQYF. CDR3 coding DNA: TGTGCCAGCAGCTTGGACTATAAAGAGACCCAGTACTTC.

The chain combines TRBV28 with TRBJ1-2, with 7 positions matching TRBD1. V shed 3 bases, J shed 2 bases, and the junction held 21 bases outside the gene matches. Germline CDR1 reads MDHEN; CDR2 reads SYDVKM. The CDR3 covers 20 residues. The CDR3 region is CASSFYLSRQGGPLNYGYTF. CDR3 sequence (DNA): TGTGCCAGCAGTTTTTACCTATCGCGGCAGGGGGGACCTTTAAACTATGGCTACACCTTC.

The chain recombines TRBV5-6 with TRBJ1-1; 7 nucleotides match TRBD1. Per germline, CDR1 SGHDT and CDR2 YYEEEE. The CDR3 sequence is 15 residues long. V shed 4 bases and J 4 bases; nucleotides not matched to a gene: 10. CDR3 amino acids: CASSPFDRVSTEAFF. The CDR3, as DNA: TGTGCCAGCAGCCCTTTCGACAGGGTGAGCACTGAAGCTTTCTTT.

The chain has TRBV28 and TRBJ1-2; D call uncertain. Germline assignment: CDR1 MDHEN and CDR2 SYDVKM. This CDR3 region has 14 residues. The V gene lost 2 bases and the J gene lost 6 bases, with 13 bases spanning the gap. The CDR3 protein is CASSLRQVSNGYTF. The CDR3 nucleotides read TGTGCCAGCAGTTTAAGGCAGGTTTCAAATGGCTACACCTTC.

The rearrangement uses TRBV19 and TRBJ1-5; D may be TRBD1 (5 bases). CDR1 and CDR2 (germline): LNHDA, SQIVND (reference sequence). The CDR3 runs to 13 residues. V was clipped by 6 bases and J by 9 bases, with 15 bases between them. For the CDR3, the DNA is TGTGCCAGTAGCATGTGGGGGGACCGGCCCCAGCATTTT. The encoded protein is CASSMWGDRPQHF.

V usage is TRBV6-6 and J usage is TRBJ2-7; TRBD2 matches at 8 bases. J gave up 2 bases and V 0 bases, and 6 bases lay outside the gene matches. This CDR3 is 16 amino acids long. The germline CDR1 and CDR2 sequences are MNHNY and SVGAGI (reference sequence). CDR3 residues: CASSYSIREGTYEQYF. Written as DNA, the CDR3 is TGTGCCAGCAGTTACTCGATCCGGGAGGGCACCTACGAGCAGTACTTC.

This chain uses TRBV10-3 with TRBJ2-7; TRBD1 might be the D (6 bases). The CDR3 contains 13 residues. Deletions cut 10 bases from V and 6 bases from J, with 19 bases between. Germline V lookup: CDR1 ENHRY, CDR2 SYGVKD. As DNA, the CDR3 is TGTGCCACGAGGACAGCCAGCGGCGTCGAGCAGTACTTC. This translates into CATRTASGVEQYF.

The rearrangement joins TRBV29-1 to TRBJ1-1; D not resolved. This CDR3 has 14 residues. V lost 5 bases, J lost 1 base, and 14 bases lay in between. The germline V gene has CDR1 SQVTM and CDR2 ANQGSEA. The CDR3 nucleotides read TGCAGCGTTACGACGGCGGGCCCGAACACTGAAGCTTTCTTT. Protein sequence: CSVTTAGPNTEAFF. The full variable domain, with the rest looked up from reference TRBV29-1 and TRBJ1-1, is SAVISQKPSRDICQRGTSLTIQCQVDSQVTMMFWYRQQPGQSLTLIATANQGSEATYESGFVIDKFPISRPNLTFSTLTVSNMSPEDSSIYLCSVTTAGPNTEAFFGQGTRLTVV.

The J gene is TRBJ2-7, the V gene TRBV5-4, with 12 bases that match TRBD1. Germline V gene sequence: CDR1 SGHNT, CDR2 YYREEE (reference sequence). CDR3 length: 17 residues. With 1 base clipped from V and 7 bases from J, the junction kept 12 bases outside the gene matches. Here the CDR3 reads CASSLSGAGTGGKEQYF. CDR3 nucleotide sequence: TGTGCCAGCAGCTTGAGTGGGGCGGGGACAGGGGGCAAGGAGCAGTACTTC.

The rearrangement joins TRBV28 to TRBJ2-7, with 11 bases aligning to TRBD1. This CDR3 has 15 amino acids. V trimming: 5 bases; J trimming: 2 bases; junction bases outside the gene matches: 5. The germline V gene has CDR1 MDHEN and CDR2 SYDVKM. The CDR3 DNA is TGTGCCAGCAGTCTGCCGGGACAGGGGGCCTACGAGCAGTACTTC. This codes for CASSLPGQGAYEQYF. Using reference TRBV28 and TRBJ2-7 for the parts outside the CDR3, the full variable domain is DVKVTQSSRYLVKRTGEKVFLECVQDMDHENMFWYRQDPGLGLRLIYFSYDVKMKEKGDIPEGYSVSREKKERFSLILESASTNQTSMYLCASSLPGQGAYEQYFGPGTRLTVT.

For the CDR3, the DNA is TGCGCCAGCAGCTCTGAGGGGACTAGATCAGAGCAGTACTTC. It is translated as CASSSEGTRSEQYF. This chain joins TRBV5-1 and TRBJ2-7, with 8 bases that match TRBD2. Germline V gives CDR1 SGHRS, CDR2 YFSETQ. Unmatched junction bases numbered 9, after V lost 3 bases and J lost 7 bases. This CDR3 has 14 amino acids.

V is TRBV7-9 and J is TRBJ2-5; D remains unclear. CDR1 SEHNR and CDR2 FQNEAQ come from the germline V gene (reference sequence). The length of the CDR3 is 14 residues. Trimming left V 4 bases short and J 7 bases short, with 16 bases between. This CDR3 reads CASSYGLSAGTQYF. DNA of the CDR3: TGTGCCAGCAGCTACGGGTTGTCTGCTGGGACCCAGTACTTC.

The gene calls are TRBV28 and TRBJ2-1, with 10 positions matching TRBD2. The V gene end was trimmed by 4 bases and the J gene end by 0 bases; junction bases not matched to a gene: 27. The CDR3 extends over 24 amino acids. Germline V gene data show CDR1 as MDHEN and CDR2 as SYDVKM. In DNA, the CDR3 is TGTGCCAGCAGTTACCCTCCGCCGGATGGACTAGCGGACGTCTTTTTGGGCTCCTACAATGAGCAGTTCTTC. The encoded protein is CASSYPPPDGLADVFLGSYNEQFF.

The chain uses TRBV30 and TRBJ1-1, with TRBD1 identical over 7 bases. Trimming took 4 bases from V and 7 from J; bases not matched to a gene: 3. CDR1 is GTSNPN and CDR2 is SVGIG in the germline V gene (reference sequence). CDR3 length: 11 amino acids. The chain's CDR3 is CAWKDRIEAFF. The CDR3 DNA follows: TGTGCCTGGAAGGACAGGATTGAAGCTTTCTTT. Full variable domain (missing parts from reference TRBV30 and TRBJ1-1): SQTIHQWPATLVQPVGSPLSLECTVEGTSNPNLYWYRQAAGRGLQLLFYSVGIGQISSEVPQNLSASRPQDRQFILSSKKLLLSDSGFYLCAWKDRIEAFFGQGTRLTVV.